Listed below are T cell receptor beta chains from one sample, sequenced in a study of T cell responses to AZD1222 COVID-19 vaccine. Method: immunoSEQ multiplex PCR; TCRdb's copy keeps in-frame clones and lacks some. The sample consists of some 200,000 clones, roughly 90% of them appearing once. The sample was peripheral blood, taken 28 days after the second AZD1222 dose. These receptors were obtained from an adult who received the AZD1222 COVID-19 vaccine. The CDR3 runs from the conserved cysteine through the conserved F or W. A D gene is named only where the DNA matches it firmly. Clone size is stated in some rows and not others, as once, few, many or a class when expanded.

d_call: .; j_call: TRBJ2-7; clone_size: .; v_call: TRBV18; cdr3_aa: CASSWGSGYEQYF; cdr3_nt: TGTGCCAGCTCCTGGGGGTCGGGGTACGAGCAGTACTTC
d_call: TRBD2; j_call: TRBJ2-5; clone_size: .; v_call: TRBV28; cdr3_aa: CASSSFGGRVGKETQYF; cdr3_nt: TGTGCCAGCAGTTCTTTCGGAGGGAGGGTTGGGAAAGAGACCCAGTACTTC
d_call: .; j_call: TRBJ1-5; clone_size: .; v_call: TRBV30; cdr3_aa: CAWSGGDMAAQPQHF; cdr3_nt: TGTGCCTGGAGTGGAGGAGATATGGCGGCTCAGCCCCAGCATTTT
d_call: .; j_call: TRBJ1-4; clone_size: .; v_call: TRBV7-2; cdr3_aa: CASSPSRRNEKLFF; cdr3_nt: TGTGCCAGCAGCCCCAGCAGGCGGAATGAAAAACTGTTTTTT
d_call: .; j_call: TRBJ2-6; clone_size: .; v_call: TRBV4-2; cdr3_aa: CASSQDMLAPPGIFSGANVLTF; cdr3_nt: TGTGCCAGCAGCCAAGATATGCTGGCCCCACCTGGGATCTTCTCTGGGGCCAACGTCCTGACTTTC
d_call: TRBD1; j_call: TRBJ2-1; clone_size: .; v_call: TRBV19; cdr3_aa: CASSLLPGQGAWEQFF; cdr3_nt: TGTGCCAGTAGTCTCCTTCCGGGACAGGGGGCTTGGGAGCAGTTCTTC
d_call: TRBD1; j_call: TRBJ1-5; clone_size: few; v_call: TRBV28; cdr3_aa: CASSPIDRDNQPQHF; cdr3_nt: TGTGCCAGCAGCCCCATCGACAGGGACAATCAGCCCCAGCATTTT
d_call: .; j_call: TRBJ2-5; clone_size: .; v_call: TRBV6-5; cdr3_aa: CASSYSSRQETQYF; cdr3_nt: TGTGCCAGCAGTTACTCGAGCAGGCAAGAGACCCAGTACTTC
d_call: TRBD1; j_call: TRBJ2-2; clone_size: .; v_call: TRBV3-1/TRBV3-2; cdr3_aa: CASRQGALGTGELFF; cdr3_nt: TGTGCCAGCAGACAGGGGGCGCTTGGCACCGGGGAGCTGTTTTTT
d_call: TRBD1; j_call: TRBJ1-6; clone_size: few; v_call: TRBV19; cdr3_aa: CASRTGDHSPLHF; cdr3_nt: TGTGCCAGCCGGACAGGGGATCATTCACCCCTCCACTTT
d_call: .; j_call: TRBJ1-2; clone_size: .; v_call: TRBV5-1; cdr3_aa: CASSSNGGQGPYGYTF; cdr3_nt: TGCGCCAGCAGCTCGAATGGGGGGCAGGGACCCTATGGCTACACCTTC
d_call: .; j_call: TRBJ2-4; clone_size: .; v_call: TRBV7-3; cdr3_aa: CASSYLGIPENIQYF; cdr3_nt: TGTGCCAGCAGCTACCTAGGGATTCCAGAAAACATTCAGTACTTC
d_call: .; j_call: TRBJ1-1; clone_size: .; v_call: TRBV7-2; cdr3_aa: CASSLDSYTEAFF; cdr3_nt: TGTGCCAGCAGCTTAGACAGCTACACTGAAGCTTTCTTT
d_call: .; j_call: TRBJ1-5; clone_size: .; v_call: TRBV19; cdr3_aa: CASSIGVQGKSNQPQHF; cdr3_nt: TGTGCCAGTAGTATAGGGGTACAGGGAAAGTCCAATCAGCCCCAGCATTTT
d_call: .; j_call: TRBJ1-2; clone_size: .; v_call: TRBV11-2; cdr3_aa: CASSLGGNGYTF; cdr3_nt: TGTGCCAGCAGCTTGGGGGGGAATGGCTACACCTTC
d_call: .; j_call: TRBJ2-7; clone_size: .; v_call: TRBV18; cdr3_aa: CASSPLAVTYEQYF; cdr3_nt: TGTGCCAGCTCCCCTTTAGCGGTGACTTACGAGCAGTACTTC
d_call: .; j_call: TRBJ1-5; clone_size: .; v_call: TRBV2; cdr3_aa: CASSGTGGNQPQHF; cdr3_nt: TGTGCCAGCAGTGGCACGGGGGGCAATCAGCCCCAGCATTTT
d_call: .; j_call: TRBJ2-5; clone_size: .; v_call: TRBV11-2; cdr3_aa: CASSPTLAETQYF; cdr3_nt: TGTGCCAGCAGCCCCACTCTAGCAGAGACCCAGTACTTC